This T cell receptor beta chain is from a study of T cells in Graves' hyperthyroidism and ophthalmopathy. Turning to the study itself: Initial diagnosis, before any treatment, was when peripheral blood was collected.

Study-wide results and limits: From stable hyperthyroidism, ophthalmopathy was separated by a 13 V-J model.

The CDR3 totals 13 residues. Germline V gives CDR1 MNHNS, CDR2 SASEGT. Trimming stripped 5 bases from V and 2 bases from J, with 10 bases between. Under 3 months was the duration of disease in ophthalmopathy patients, who also had a Clinical Activity Score of at least 3 and a NOSPECS grade of at least 4. This clonotype was observed at least ten times. Its antigen is as yet unknown. TCR beta CDR3 regions were amplified from RNA. The primer set for the first-round RT-PCR of the TCR CDR3 was HTBI. TCRdb used MiXCR to reprocess the multiplex PCR reads, holding one entry per CDR3 protein. The table lists under 350,000 distinct CDR3 sequences, about 17% of them singletons.

Sequences were obtained from blood. This sequence was found in a woman aged 55-70 years with Graves' ophthalmopathy. The chain couples TRBV6-1 to TRBJ2-7, with D tentatively TRBD1 or TRBD2 (5 bases each). The CDR3 DNA follows: TGTGCCAGCAGTTTGAGGGGCCCCTACGAGCAGTACTTC. It encodes CASSLRGPYEQYF.